The 17 T cell receptor beta chains presented below share a single source sample, sequenced in a study of blood T cell repertoires in COVID-19. Assay: immunoSEQ multiplex PCR; the TCRdb copy retains only in-frame clones and omits some. Here the sample spans about 380,000 clones, approximately 90% being singletons. The sample comprised PBMCs or T cells enriched from blood (not recorded which). The receptors derive from a woman aged 18-35 years who had recovered from COVID-19.

The gene calls are TRBV27 and TRBJ2-3; TRBD1 is a possible D gene (6 bases). With 4 bases removed from V and 1 base from J, the gap between germline ends came to 24 bases. Germline V CDR1 and CDR2: MNHEY, SMNVEV (reference sequence). The CDR3 totals 19 residues. Written as DNA, the CDR3 is TGTGCCAGCAGTTCCTACCCGGGACATCCGTACCCTGGCACAGATACGCAGTATTTT. Amino acids: CASSSYPGHPYPGTDTQYF.

V and J are TRBV20-1 and TRBJ1-5; D possibly corresponds to TRBD1 (6 bases). The CDR3 spans 13 residues. Germline assignment: CDR1 DFQATT and CDR2 SNEGSKA (reference sequence). The V and J ends lost 3 bases and 6 bases respectively, with 12 bases between them. The DNA for the CDR3 is TGCAGTGCTAGTCAGGGGAGTACTCAGCCCCAGCATTTT. Amino acids: CSASQGSTQPQHF.

The chain joins TRBV7-6 to TRBJ2-1, with D hard to call. Germline loops: CDR1 SGHVS, CDR2 FNYEAQ. The CDR3 covers 15 residues. V gave up 1 base and J gave up 7 bases, with 14 bases separating them. CDR3 nucleotides: TGTGCCAGCAGCTTAGATCTCATCAGGTCTAATGAGCAGTTCTTC. It codes for CASSLDLIRSNEQFF.

The chain joins TRBV14 to TRBJ1-1; the match to TRBD1 covers 9 bases. Germline V gene lookup returns CDR1 SGHDN and CDR2 FVKESK. The CDR3 loop spans 16 amino acids. V was pared by 4 bases and J by 6 bases, with 12 bases of the junction left unmatched. The CDR3 DNA follows: TGTGCCAGCAGCCCCCCGGCAGGGGACAGGGCCCCTGAAGCTTTCTTT. Translation gives CASSPPAGDRAPEAFF.

The rearrangement joins TRBV3-1 (or the pseudogene TRBV3-2) to TRBJ1-5; D ambiguous. The CDR3 is 15 residues long. From germline, CDR1 is LGHDT and CDR2 YNNKEL (reference sequence). V was cut by 1 base and J by 0 bases, with 7 bases left in between. For the CDR3, the DNA is TGTGCCAGCAGCCAAGGGGCCAGTAGCAATCAGCCCCAGCATTTT. Amino acid sequence: CASSQGASSNQPQHF.

The V and J genes are TRBV13 and TRBJ2-7; weak D call: TRBD2 (5 bases). V dropped 0 bases and J dropped 4 bases, with 16 bases sitting between them. Germline CDR1 and CDR2: PRHDT and FYEKMQ (reference sequence). This CDR3 is 16 amino acids long. This CDR3 is CASSLGFRQPGYEQYF. The DNA of the CDR3 is TGTGCCAGCAGCTTAGGGTTCCGGCAGCCGGGATACGAGCAGTACTTC. Full variable domain (rest looked up from reference TRBV13 and TRBJ2-7): AAGVIQSPRHLIKEKRETATLKCYPIPRHDTVYWYQQGPGQDPQFLISFYEKMQSDKGSIPDRFSAQQFSDYHSELNMSSLELGDSALYFCASSLGFRQPGYEQYFGPGTRLTVT.

The chain recombines TRBV2 with TRBJ1-4, with 9 bases that match TRBD1. CDR3 length: 16 residues. J was trimmed by 8 bases and V by 4 bases; bases with no gene match: 11. From germline, CDR1 is SNHLY and CDR2 FYNNEI. The chain's CDR3 is CASSVGTGRKKEKLFF. The CDR3 DNA is TGTGCCAGCAGTGTTGGGACAGGGCGGAAAAAGGAAAAACTGTTTTTT.

V gene TRBV7-2 combines with J gene TRBJ2-6, with 9 positions matching TRBD1. The CDR3 covers 18 residues. Germline CDR1 SGHTA, CDR2 FQGNSA. The ends lost 6 bases at V and 0 bases at J; junction bases unmatched: 9. CDR3 in amino acids: CASRPIGTGTSGANVLTF. For the CDR3, the DNA is TGTGCCAGCAGGCCTATAGGGACAGGGACCTCTGGGGCCAACGTCCTGACTTTC.

This clone has only one observation. Different DNA sequences within this sample yield the same CDR3. The chain carries TRBV2 and TRBJ1-5; 8 nucleotides line up with TRBD1. The V gene's germline CDR1 is SNHLY and CDR2 FYNNEI. CDR3 length: 14 residues. J lost 4 bases, V lost 4 bases, and 3 bases had no gene match. CDR3 in amino acids: CASSVTGGNQPQHF. The CDR3 nucleotides are TGTGCCAGCAGTGTAACAGGGGGGAATCAGCCCCAGCATTTT.

The gene calls are TRBV7-2 and TRBJ2-5, with 11 nucleotides matching TRBD1. From germline, CDR1 is SGHTA and CDR2 FQGNSA. The CDR3 runs to 15 residues. The V gene end was trimmed by 4 bases and the J gene end by 4 bases; junction bases not matched to a gene: 5. The CDR3 reads CASSSWTGGVETQYF. CDR3 bases: TGTGCCAGCAGCTCTTGGACAGGGGGCGTAGAGACCCAGTACTTC.

The chain joins TRBV15 to TRBJ1-1, with no clear D. This CDR3 comprises 15 residues. Trimming shortened V by 0 bases and J by 1 base, and 9 bases separated the two germline ends. Germline V gene sequence: CDR1 LNHNV, CDR2 YYDKDF (reference sequence). Here the CDR3 DNA reads TGTGCCACCAGCAGAGATCGAGGCGGGAACACTGAAGCTTTCTTT. Its protein product is CATSRDRGGNTEAFF. The full variable domain, rest sourced from reference TRBV15 and TRBJ1-1, is DAMVIQNPRYQVTQFGKPVTLSCSQTLNHNVMYWYQQKSSQAPKLLFHYYDKDFNNEADTPDNFQSRRPNTSFCFLDIRSPGLGDTAMYLCATSRDRGGNTEAFFGQGTRLTVV.

The chain is built from TRBV28 and TRBJ1-6, with D maybe TRBD1 (6 bases). The CDR3 spans 13 residues. V lost 10 bases to trimming and J lost 7 bases, with 14 bases between them. CDR1 and CDR2 from the germline V gene are MDHEN and SYDVKM. The CDR3 DNA follows: TGTGCCACTGCAGGGACACACAATTCACCCCTCCACTTT. It encodes CATAGTHNSPLHF. The complete variable domain, with remaining parts taken from reference TRBV28 and TRBJ1-6, reads DVKVTQSSRYLVKRTGEKVFLECVQDMDHENMFWYRQDPGLGLRLIYFSYDVKMKEKGDIPEGYSVSREKKERFSLILESASTNQTSMYLCATAGTHNSPLHFGNGTRLTVT.

As regards this clone: The sample holds other DNA sequences that translate to the same CDR3. CDR3 amino acids: CASSLRGNTEAFF. Written as DNA, the CDR3 is TGTGCCAGCAGTTTACGGGGGAACACTGAAGCTTTCTTT. The chain employs TRBV12-3 or TRBV12-4 and TRBJ1-1; the D is unclear. The length of the CDR3 is 13 residues. Between the trimmed V and J ends, which lost 2 bases and 1 base, there was a span of 5 bases.

V and J are TRBV4-1 and TRBJ1-4; D remains unclear. This CDR3 comprises 16 residues. Germline V CDR1 and CDR2: MGHRA, YSYEKL. V lost 3 bases and J 10 bases, leaving 21 bases between the germline ends. The CDR3 DNA follows: TGCGCCAGCAGCCACCCCCCGACCCACCCGCCGGGAAAACTGTTTTTT. Amino acids: CASSHPPTHPPGKLFF.

V gene TRBV9 combines with J gene TRBJ2-1; TRBD2 matches at 10 bases. In germline, CDR1 is SGDLS, CDR2 YYNGEE. This CDR3 is 18 amino acids long. The J segment lost 0 bases and the V segment lost 0 bases, leaving 6 bases of the junction unmatched. CDR3 protein: CASSVALAGLNSYNEQFF. The CDR3 region has the DNA TGTGCCAGCAGCGTAGCACTAGCGGGGCTCAACTCCTACAATGAGCAGTTCTTC.

The rearrangement uses TRBV6-4 and TRBJ2-1; D possibly corresponds to TRBD1 (5 bases). Germline CDR1 is MRHNA and CDR2 is SNTAGT. V was pared by 6 bases and J by 6 bases, with 15 bases between. There are 14 residues in the CDR3. The CDR3 region has the DNA TGTGCCAGCAGCAAGGTGGGCAGGGCCAATGAGCAGTTCTTC. Protein: CASSKVGRANEQFF.

As regards this clone: Other DNA sequences in the same sample also yield this CDR3. The chain couples TRBV20-1 to TRBJ1-5; 7 positions agree with TRBD1. CDR1 and CDR2 from the germline V gene are DFQATT and SNEGSKA (reference sequence). The ends lost 3 bases at V and 7 bases at J; junction bases unmatched: 3. This CDR3 comprises 12 residues. DNA of the CDR3: TGCAGTGCTAGTCCCAGGGGGCAGCCCCAGCATTTT. Translated: CSASPRGQPQHF.